Shown below are 9 T cell receptor beta chains from a single sample sequenced in a study of blood T cell repertoires in COVID-19. Only in-frame clones appear in the TCRdb table, and some are missing; sequencing was by immunoSEQ multiplex PCR. This sample has 70,000 to 90,000 clones, with about 86% found just once. The sequencing input was peripheral blood. These receptors were obtained from a man in his 60s with acute or convalescent COVID-19.

The CDR3 reads CASSSPGASSYEQYF. As DNA, the CDR3 is TGTGCCAGTAGTTCCCCAGGGGCATCCTCCTACGAGCAGTACTTC. V usage is TRBV19 and J usage is TRBJ2-7, with TRBD1 as a possible D gene (6 bases). V was shortened by 5 bases and J by 0 bases, with 14 bases between the two germline ends. This CDR3 is built from 15 residues. CDR1 and CDR2 from the germline V gene are LNHDA and SQIVND (reference sequence).

This clone was seen a handful of times. The chain uses TRBV6-2 or TRBV6-3 and TRBJ1-2; the D gene is possibly TRBD1 (6 bases). This CDR3 region has 15 residues. Germline V gene data show CDR1 as MNHEY and CDR2 as SVGEGT. With 2 bases removed from V and 7 bases from J, the gap between germline ends came to 17 bases. As DNA, the CDR3 is TGTGCCAGCAGTTACGCCAGTGCCAGGGGTTCTGGCTACACCTTC. This codes for CASSYASARGSGYTF.

The chain carries TRBV11-2 and TRBJ1-1; TRBD1 agrees at 7 bases. J gave up 0 bases and V 5 bases, and 6 bases lay outside the gene matches. From germline, CDR1 is SGHAT and CDR2 FQNNGV. The length of the CDR3 is 15 residues. This CDR3 reads CASSPRRGLNTEAFF. The DNA for the CDR3 is TGTGCCAGCAGCCCCCGTAGGGGGCTGAACACTGAAGCTTTCTTT.

The gene calls are TRBV7-9 and TRBJ1-2, with TRBD1 matching 9 bases. Per germline, CDR1 SEHNR and CDR2 FQNEAQ (reference sequence). The V gene end was trimmed by 5 bases and the J gene end by 7 bases; junction bases not matched to a gene: 8. The CDR3 totals 14 residues. The DNA of the CDR3 is TGTGCCAGCAGCGCGGGACAGGGAATAGGTGGCTACACCTTC. Translated, it gives CASSAGQGIGGYTF.

The count of this clone is one. The chain recombines TRBV19 with TRBJ1-4; D is possibly TRBD1 (6 bases). Germline V gives CDR1 LNHDA, CDR2 SQIVND (reference sequence). V was shortened by 7 bases and J by 0 bases, with 12 bases between the two germline ends. The CDR3 covers 15 residues. The CDR3 bases are TGTGCCAGTAACCGGGACACCGCAACTAATGAAAAACTGTTTTTT. As protein: CASNRDTATNEKLFF. Using reference TRBV19 and TRBJ1-4 for the parts outside the CDR3, the full variable domain is DGGITQSPKYLFRKEGQNVTLSCEQNLNHDAMYWYRQDPGQGLRLIYYSQIVNDFQKGDIAEGYSVSREKKESFPLTVTSAQKNPTAFYLCASNRDTATNEKLFFGSGTQLSVL.

The gene calls are TRBV6-2 or TRBV6-3 and TRBJ2-1; 8 bases map to TRBD2. The CDR3 sequence is 17 residues long. CDR1 is MNHEY and CDR2 is SVGEGT in the germline V gene. Trimming cost V 5 bases and J 7 bases; bases outside gene matches: 16. CDR3 amino acids: CASSKGLAGGPRNEQFF. Written as DNA, the CDR3 is TGTGCCAGCAGTAAGGGACTGGCGGGGGGTCCTCGGAATGAGCAGTTCTTC.

The chain uses TRBV12-3 or TRBV12-4 and TRBJ2-5, with TRBD2 as a possible D gene (5 bases). The CDR3 is 12 amino acids. V was pared by 6 bases and J by 2 bases, with 7 bases between. The CDR3 loop reads CASSPGQETQYF. The CDR3 DNA reads TGTGCCAGCAGCCCGGGGCAAGAGACCCAGTACTTC.

The chain is built from TRBV29-1 and TRBJ2-5; the D gene is possibly TRBD2 (6 bases). CDR1 is SQVTM, CDR2 ANQGSEA, per germline. The CDR3 totals 12 residues. V was clipped by 4 bases and J by 4 bases, with 10 bases between them. The chain's CDR3 is CSVGRAGETQYF. The CDR3 nucleotides are TGCAGCGTTGGGAGGGCAGGAGAGACCCAGTACTTC.

This clone was seen more than once but under ten times. This chain links TRBV12-3 or TRBV12-4 with TRBJ2-7; the D gene is possibly TRBD1 (5 bases). V was trimmed by 9 bases and J by 5 bases, leaving 14 bases between them. This CDR3 has 12 amino acids. The CDR3 DNA reads as TGTGCCAGTCGGAGCAGGGAACACGAGCAGTACTTC. This gives the protein CASRSREHEQYF.